This entry features one T cell receptor (beta chain) sequence. Libraries were prepared by immunoSEQ multiplex PCR; TCRdb keeps only in-frame clonotypes and omits some of them. The sample has some 150,000 clones, roughly nine tenths seen once. Germline CDR1 MNHEY, CDR2 SVGEGT. The CDR3 totals 15 residues. With 6 bases removed from V and 7 bases from J, the gap between germline ends came to 16 bases. The data originate from a study of blood T cell repertoires in COVID-19. On the study more broadly: Samples representing acute and convalescent COVID-19 were sourced from the United States, Italy and Spain. T cells, B-cell-depleted T cells, or PBMCs provided the cDNA or gDNA that served as material.

The chain links TRBV6-2 or TRBV6-3 to TRBJ1-6; D might be TRBD1 (6 bases). The TCR comes from a middle-aged woman with acute or convalescent COVID-19. The sample consisted of peripheral blood. CDR3 sequence reads: CASSPRQAGNSPLHF. CDR3 DNA: TGTGCCAGCAGCCCGAGACAGGCAGGGAATTCACCCCTCCACTTT.